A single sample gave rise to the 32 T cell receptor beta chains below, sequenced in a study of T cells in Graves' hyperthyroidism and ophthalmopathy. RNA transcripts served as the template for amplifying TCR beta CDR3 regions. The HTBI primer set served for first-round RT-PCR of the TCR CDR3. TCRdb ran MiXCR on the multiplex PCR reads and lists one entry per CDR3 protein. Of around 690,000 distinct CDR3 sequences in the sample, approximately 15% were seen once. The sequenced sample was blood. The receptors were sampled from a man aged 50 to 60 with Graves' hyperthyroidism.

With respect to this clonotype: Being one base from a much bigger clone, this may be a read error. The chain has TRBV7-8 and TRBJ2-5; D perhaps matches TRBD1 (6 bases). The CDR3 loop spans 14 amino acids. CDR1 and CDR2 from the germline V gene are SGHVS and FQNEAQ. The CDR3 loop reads CASSLVVQGSTHYF. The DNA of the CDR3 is TGTGCCAGCAGCTTAGTAGTCCAGGGGAGTACCCACTACTTC.

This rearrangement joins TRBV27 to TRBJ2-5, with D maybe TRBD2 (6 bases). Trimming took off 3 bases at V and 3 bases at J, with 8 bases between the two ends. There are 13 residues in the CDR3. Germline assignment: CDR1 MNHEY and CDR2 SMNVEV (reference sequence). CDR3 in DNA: TGTGCCAGCAGTTTCCGGGAGAAAGAGACCCAGTACTTC. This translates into CASSFREKETQYF.

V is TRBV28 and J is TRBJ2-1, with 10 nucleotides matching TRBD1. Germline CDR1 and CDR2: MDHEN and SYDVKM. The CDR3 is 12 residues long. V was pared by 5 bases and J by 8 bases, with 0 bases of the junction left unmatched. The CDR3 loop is CASSGTGDEQFF. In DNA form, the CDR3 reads TGTGCCAGCAGTGGGACAGGGGATGAGCAGTTCTTC.

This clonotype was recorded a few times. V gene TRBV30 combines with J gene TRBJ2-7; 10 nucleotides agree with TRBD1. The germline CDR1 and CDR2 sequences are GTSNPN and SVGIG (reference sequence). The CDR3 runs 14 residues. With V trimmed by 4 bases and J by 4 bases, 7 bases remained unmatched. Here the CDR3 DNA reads TGTGCCTGGACCCGTAGGGACAGGGGATACGAGCAGTACTTC. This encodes CAWTRRDRGYEQYF.

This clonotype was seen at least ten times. The CDR3 sequence is CASIAGQKSTDTQYF. The CDR3 DNA sequence: TGTGCCAGCATTGCGGGACAGAAGTCCACAGATACGCAGTATTTT. The rearrangement links TRBV2 to TRBJ2-3, with TRBD1 as a possible D gene (7 bases). The CDR3 length is 15 residues. From germline, CDR1 is SNHLY and CDR2 FYNNEI. With 7 bases removed from V and 2 bases from J, the gap between germline ends came to 16 bases. Full variable domain (outside the CDR3, taken from reference TRBV2 and TRBJ2-3): EPEVTQTPSHQVTQMGQEVILRCVPISNHLYFYWYRQILGQKVEFLVSFYNNEISEKSEIFDDQFSVERPDGSNFTLKIRSTKLEDSAMYFCASIAGQKSTDTQYFGPGTRLTVL.

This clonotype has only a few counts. The CDR3 here is CASSPPRLTGELFF. The CDR3 DNA is TGTGCCAGCTCACCCCCCCGGCTCACCGGGGAGCTGTTTTTT. V is TRBV18 and J is TRBJ2-2; D gene unclear. The germline gives CDR1 KGHSH, CDR2 LQKENI. V was clipped by 3 bases and J by 4 bases, with 9 bases between them. This CDR3 contains 14 residues.

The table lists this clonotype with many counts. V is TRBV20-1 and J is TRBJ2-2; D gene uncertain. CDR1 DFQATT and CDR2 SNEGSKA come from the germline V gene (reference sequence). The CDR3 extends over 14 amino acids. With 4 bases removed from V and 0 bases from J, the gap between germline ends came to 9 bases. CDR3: CSAKVDPNTGELFF. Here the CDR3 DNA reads TGCAGTGCTAAGGTAGACCCGAACACCGGGGAGCTGTTTTTT.

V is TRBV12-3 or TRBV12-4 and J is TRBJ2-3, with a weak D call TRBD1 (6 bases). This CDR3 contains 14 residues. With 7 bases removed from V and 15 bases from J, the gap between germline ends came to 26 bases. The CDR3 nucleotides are TGTGCCAGCAAGGGAAAATACCTGGAACAGGGAGACTATTTT. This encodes CASKGKYLEQGDYF.

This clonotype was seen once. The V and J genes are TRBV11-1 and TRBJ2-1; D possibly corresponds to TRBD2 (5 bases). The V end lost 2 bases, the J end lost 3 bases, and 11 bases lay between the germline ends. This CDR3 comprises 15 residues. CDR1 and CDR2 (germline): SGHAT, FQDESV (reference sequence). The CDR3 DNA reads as TGTGCCAGCAGCTTATCGTACGGGGACTACAATGAGCAGTTCTTC. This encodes CASSLSYGDYNEQFF.

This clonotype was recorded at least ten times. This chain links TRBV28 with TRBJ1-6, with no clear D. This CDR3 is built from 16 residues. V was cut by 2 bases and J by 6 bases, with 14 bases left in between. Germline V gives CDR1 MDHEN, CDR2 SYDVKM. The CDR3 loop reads CASSLTASHVNSPLHF. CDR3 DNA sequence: TGTGCCAGCAGTTTAACAGCATCCCATGTTAATTCACCCCTCCACTTT.

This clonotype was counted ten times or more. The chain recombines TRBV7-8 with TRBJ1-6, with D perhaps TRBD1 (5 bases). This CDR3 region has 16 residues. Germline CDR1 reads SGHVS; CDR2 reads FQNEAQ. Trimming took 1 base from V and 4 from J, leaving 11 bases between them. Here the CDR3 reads CASSLGGVTYNSPLHF. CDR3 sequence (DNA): TGTGCCAGCAGCTTAGGAGGGGTAACTTATAATTCACCCCTCCACTTT.

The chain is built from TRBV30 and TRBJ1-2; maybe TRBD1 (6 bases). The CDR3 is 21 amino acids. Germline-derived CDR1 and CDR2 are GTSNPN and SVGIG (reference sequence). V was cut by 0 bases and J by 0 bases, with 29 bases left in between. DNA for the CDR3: TGTGCCTGGAGTGTACATGGCAGGGGACTTTTCCTAAACGATTCTAACTATGGCTACACCTTC. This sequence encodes CAWSVHGRGLFLNDSNYGYTF.

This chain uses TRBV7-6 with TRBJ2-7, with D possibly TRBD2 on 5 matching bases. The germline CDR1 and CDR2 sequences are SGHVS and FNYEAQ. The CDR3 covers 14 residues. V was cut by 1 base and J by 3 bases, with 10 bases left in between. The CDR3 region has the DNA TGTGCCAGCAGCTTAGGGGGAGATGGCTACGAGCAGTACTTC. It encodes CASSLGGDGYEQYF.

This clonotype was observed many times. DNA for the CDR3: TGTGCCAGCAGCTTACACCGGGACTATGGCTACACCTTC. Translation: CASSLHRDYGYTF. The V call is TRBV7-2, the J call TRBJ1-2; D call uncertain. The CDR3 length is 13 residues. Germline loops: CDR1 SGHTA, CDR2 FQGNSA. V gave up 2 bases and J gave up 3 bases, with 7 bases separating them. Drawing the rest from reference TRBV7-2 and TRBJ1-2, the complete variable domain is GAGVSQSPSNKVTEKGKDVELRCDPISGHTALYWYRQSLGQGLEFLIYFQGNSAPDKSGLPSDRFSAERTGGSVSTLTIQRTQQEDSAVYLCASSLHRDYGYTFGSGTRLTVV.

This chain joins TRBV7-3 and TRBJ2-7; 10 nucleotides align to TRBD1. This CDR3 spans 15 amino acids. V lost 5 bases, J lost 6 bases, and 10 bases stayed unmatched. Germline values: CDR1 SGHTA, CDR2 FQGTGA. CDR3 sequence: CASSTQGTGVSEQYF. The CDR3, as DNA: TGTGCCAGCAGCACTCAGGGGACAGGGGTGAGCGAGCAGTACTTC. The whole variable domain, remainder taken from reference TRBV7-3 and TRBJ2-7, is GAGVSQTPSNKVTEKGKYVELRCDPISGHTALYWYRQSLGQGPEFLIYFQGTGAADDSGLPNDRFFAVRPEGSVSTLKIQRTERGDSAVYLCASSTQGTGVSEQYFGPGTRLTVT.

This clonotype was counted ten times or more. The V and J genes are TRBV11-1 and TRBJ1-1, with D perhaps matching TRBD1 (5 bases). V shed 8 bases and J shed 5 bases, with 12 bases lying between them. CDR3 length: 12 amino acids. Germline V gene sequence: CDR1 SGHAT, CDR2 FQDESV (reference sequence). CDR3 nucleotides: TGTGCCAGCGAAGGGGAGGTGACTGAAGCTTTCTTT. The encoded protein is CASEGEVTEAFF. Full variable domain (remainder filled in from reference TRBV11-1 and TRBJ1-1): EAEVAQSPRYKITEKSQAVAFWCDPISGHATLYWYRQILGQGPELLVQFQDESVVDDSQLPKDRFSAERLKGVDSTLKIQPAELGDSAMYLCASEGEVTEAFFGQGTRLTVV.

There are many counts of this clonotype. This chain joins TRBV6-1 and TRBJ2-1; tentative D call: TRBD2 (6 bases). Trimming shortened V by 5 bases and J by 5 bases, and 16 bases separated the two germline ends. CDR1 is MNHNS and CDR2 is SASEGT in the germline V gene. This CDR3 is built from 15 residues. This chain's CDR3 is CASSFRRAIDNEQFF. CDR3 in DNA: TGTGCCAGCAGTTTTAGGAGGGCCATCGACAATGAGCAGTTCTTC.

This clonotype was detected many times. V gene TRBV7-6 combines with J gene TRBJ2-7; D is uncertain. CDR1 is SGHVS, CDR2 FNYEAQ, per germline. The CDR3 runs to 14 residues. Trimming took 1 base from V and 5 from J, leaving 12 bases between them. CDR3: CASSLEARRNEQYF. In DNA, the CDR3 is TGTGCCAGCAGCTTAGAAGCCCGGCGCAACGAGCAGTACTTC.

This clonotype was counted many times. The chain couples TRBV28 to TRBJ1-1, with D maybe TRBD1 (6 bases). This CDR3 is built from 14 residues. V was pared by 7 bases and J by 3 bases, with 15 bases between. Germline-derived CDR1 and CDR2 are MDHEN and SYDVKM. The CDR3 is CASTLGGLHTEAFF. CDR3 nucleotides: TGTGCCAGCACCCTCGGGGGGCTTCACACTGAAGCTTTCTTT.

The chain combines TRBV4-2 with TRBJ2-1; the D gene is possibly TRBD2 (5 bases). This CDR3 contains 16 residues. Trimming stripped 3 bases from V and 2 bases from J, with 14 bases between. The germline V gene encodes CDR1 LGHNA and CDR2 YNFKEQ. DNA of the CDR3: TGTGCCAGCAGCCAGGACTGGACGGTCACCTACAATGAGCAGTTCTTC. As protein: CASSQDWTVTYNEQFF.

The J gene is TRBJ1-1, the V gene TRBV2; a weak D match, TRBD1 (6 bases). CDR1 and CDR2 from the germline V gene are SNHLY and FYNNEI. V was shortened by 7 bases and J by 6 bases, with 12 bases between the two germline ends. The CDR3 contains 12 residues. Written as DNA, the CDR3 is TGTGCCAGCAAGAGGGGGGAGGCTGAAGCTTTCTTT. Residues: CASKRGEAEAFF.

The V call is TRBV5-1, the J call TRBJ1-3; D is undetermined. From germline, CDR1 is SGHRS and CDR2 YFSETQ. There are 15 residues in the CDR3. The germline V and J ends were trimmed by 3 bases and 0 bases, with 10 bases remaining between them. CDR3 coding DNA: TGCGCCAGCAGCTCCACTCCTAACTCTGGAAACACCATATATTTT. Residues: CASSSTPNSGNTIYF.

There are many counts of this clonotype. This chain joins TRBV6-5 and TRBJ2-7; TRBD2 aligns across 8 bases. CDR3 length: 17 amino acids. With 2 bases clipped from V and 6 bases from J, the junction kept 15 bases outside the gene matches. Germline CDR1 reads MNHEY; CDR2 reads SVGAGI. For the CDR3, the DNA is TGTGCCAGCAGTTACGGCACTCGCGGAGGAGCGGGAGTCGAGCAGTACTTC. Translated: CASSYGTRGGAGVEQYF.

CDR3 coding DNA: TGTGCCAGCAGCTTAGAATGGACAGCTGTTAATCAGCCCCAGCATTTT. This sequence encodes CASSLEWTAVNQPQHF. V is TRBV7-2 and J is TRBJ1-5, with D maybe TRBD1 (6 bases). The CDR3 runs 16 residues. Per the germline V gene, CDR1 is SGHTA and CDR2 is FQGNSA. The germline V and J ends were trimmed by 1 base and 4 bases, with 14 bases remaining between them.

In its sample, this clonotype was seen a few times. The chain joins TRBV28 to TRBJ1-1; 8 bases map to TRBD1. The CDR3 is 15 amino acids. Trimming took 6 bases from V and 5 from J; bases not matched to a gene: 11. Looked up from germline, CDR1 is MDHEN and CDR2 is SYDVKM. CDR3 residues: CASRPAQGASTEAFF. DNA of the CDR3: TGTGCCAGCAGACCAGCTCAGGGGGCGAGTACTGAAGCTTTCTTT. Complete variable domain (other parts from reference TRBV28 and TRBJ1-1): DVKVTQSSRYLVKRTGEKVFLECVQDMDHENMFWYRQDPGLGLRLIYFSYDVKMKEKGDIPEGYSVSREKKERFSLILESASTNQTSMYLCASRPAQGASTEAFFGQGTRLTVV.

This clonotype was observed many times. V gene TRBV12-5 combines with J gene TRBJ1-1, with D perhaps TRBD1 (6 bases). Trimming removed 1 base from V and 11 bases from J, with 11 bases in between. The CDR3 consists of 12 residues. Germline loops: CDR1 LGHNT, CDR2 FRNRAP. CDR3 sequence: CASGLGNREAFF. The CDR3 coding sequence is TGTGCTAGTGGTTTGGGTAACAGGGAGGCTTTCTTT.

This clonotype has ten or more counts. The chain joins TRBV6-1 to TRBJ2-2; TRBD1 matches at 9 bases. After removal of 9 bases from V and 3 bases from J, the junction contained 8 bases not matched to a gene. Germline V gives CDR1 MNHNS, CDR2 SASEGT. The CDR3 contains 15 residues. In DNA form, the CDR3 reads TGTGCCAGTCGGGTGGGACAGGGTTACACCGGGGAGCTGTTTTTT. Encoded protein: CASRVGQGYTGELFF.

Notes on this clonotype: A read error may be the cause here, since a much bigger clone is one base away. CDR3 protein: CASTDRATNEKLFF. CDR3 coding DNA: TGTGCCAGCACGGACAGGGCAACTAATGAAAAACTGTTTTTT. This sequence joins TRBV6-1 and TRBJ1-4; 8 bases agree with TRBD1. CDR1 MNHNS and CDR2 SASEGT come from the germline V gene. J was trimmed by 0 bases and V by 7 bases; bases with no gene match: 1. The CDR3 totals 14 residues.

The CDR3 protein is CASSPSGRAKTGELFF. CDR3 bases: TGTGCCAGCAGCCCTAGCGGGAGGGCCAAGACCGGGGAGCTGTTTTTT. This chain connects TRBV3-1 to TRBJ2-2, with 12 bases that match TRBD2. From germline, CDR1 is LGHDT and CDR2 YNNKEL (reference sequence). V lost 4 bases and J lost 5; bases outside the gene matches: 5. The CDR3 consists of 16 residues.

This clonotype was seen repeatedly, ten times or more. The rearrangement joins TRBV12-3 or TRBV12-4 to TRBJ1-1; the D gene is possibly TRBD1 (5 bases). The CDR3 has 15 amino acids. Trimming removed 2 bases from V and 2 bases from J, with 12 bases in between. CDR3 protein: CASSLSQGLNTEAFF. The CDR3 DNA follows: TGTGCCAGCAGTTTAAGTCAGGGACTCAACACTGAAGCTTTCTTT.

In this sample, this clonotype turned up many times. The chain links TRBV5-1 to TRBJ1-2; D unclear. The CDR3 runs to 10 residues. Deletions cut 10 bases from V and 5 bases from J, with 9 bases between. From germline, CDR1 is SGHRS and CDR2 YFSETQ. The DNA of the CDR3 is TGCGCCTCTTTCCGTTATGGCTACACCTTC. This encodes CASFRYGYTF.

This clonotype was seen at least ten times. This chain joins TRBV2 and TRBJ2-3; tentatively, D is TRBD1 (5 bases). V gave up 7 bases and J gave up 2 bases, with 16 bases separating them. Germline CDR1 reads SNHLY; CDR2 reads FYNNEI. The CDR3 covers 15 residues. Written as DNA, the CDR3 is TGTGCCAGCACTCGTAGGACAACTCCCACAGATACGCAGTATTTT. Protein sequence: CASTRRTTPTDTQYF.